This entry features one T cell receptor (beta chain) sequence. It was by 5' RACE with UMI labels that the TRB cDNA libraries were prepared. For each CDR3 protein, TCRdb gives one entry from its re-call of the 5' RACE reads, without DNA. The sample totals more than 45,000 distinct CDR3 sequences. The germline V gene has CDR1 MNHNY and CDR2 SVGAGI (reference sequence). The CDR3 has 14 amino acids. This sample was taken from a study of CXCR3-negative and CXCR3-positive naive CD8 T cells. Sequenced input: memory CD8+ T cells from blood. This sequence joins TRBV6-6 and TRBJ2-7. This clonotype was obtained from a human donor in good health. Some clones in this sample may be carry-over from other donors' samples. CDR3 in amino acids: CASSYVASAYEQYF.